One sample yielded the 13 T cell receptor beta chains listed below, sequenced in a study of human T cells and chemical hapten exposure. TCRdb re-called the RACE reads with MiXCR, one entry per CDR3 protein. The data hold more than 250,000 distinct CDR3 sequences, with about 9% observed a single time. Time point defined: pre-sensitization, week 0. Treatment meaning: therapeutic diphenylcyclopropenone sensitization with weekly scalp DPC. Sequenced here: whole blood, sampled in connection with sensitization to the hapten diphenylcyclopropenone (DPC). These receptor sequences come from a middle-aged woman with alopecia areata. Some clones in this sample may be carry-over from other donors' samples.

The CDR3 loop reads CSARVSPGRGAFF. The DNA for the CDR3 is TGCAGTGCTAGAGTATCACCGGGACGGGGAGCTTTCTTT. The chain employs TRBV20-1 and TRBJ1-1; tentative D call: TRBD1 (5 bases). The CDR3 runs to 13 residues. Trimming pared 1 base from V and 10 bases from J, leaving 16 bases between. Germline CDR1 DFQATT, CDR2 SNEGSKA (reference sequence).

The chain recombines TRBV29-1 with TRBJ1-1; D not resolved. Per germline, CDR1 SQVTM and CDR2 ANQGSEA. With 4 bases removed from V and 8 bases from J, the gap between germline ends came to 11 bases. This CDR3 contains 11 residues. CDR3 residues: CSVAILTEAFF. DNA of the CDR3: TGCAGCGTTGCGATACTGACCGAAGCTTTCTTT.

The genes are TRBV7-9 and TRBJ2-7; 11 bases align to TRBD1. From germline, CDR1 is SEHNR and CDR2 FQNEAQ (reference sequence). CDR3 size: 16 residues. The ends lost 1 base at V and 3 bases at J; junction bases unmatched: 5. The CDR3 DNA reads as TGTGCCAGCAGCTTAGGGGCCGGGACAGGGGGCTACGAGCAGTACTTC. It translates to CASSLGAGTGGYEQYF.

The sample holds a few counts of this clonotype. The chain is built from TRBV20-1 and TRBJ2-3; TRBD2 matches at 7 bases. The V and J ends lost 5 bases and 7 bases, in that order; junction bases with no gene match: 12. The length of the CDR3 is 14 residues. Germline CDR1 reads DFQATT; CDR2 reads SNEGSKA (reference sequence). The CDR3 protein is CSASKRGDLYTQYF. CDR3 sequence (DNA): TGCAGTGCTTCGAAGCGGGGAGATCTTTATACGCAGTATTTT.

V and J are TRBV12-3 or TRBV12-4 and TRBJ2-2; the match to TRBD2 covers 9 bases. The J segment lost 0 bases and the V segment lost 6 bases, leaving 5 bases of the junction unmatched. CDR3 length: 16 amino acids. The CDR3 DNA reads TGTGCCAGCAGGGCTAGCGGGACTGCGAACACCGGGGAGCTGTTTTTT. Its translation: CASRASGTANTGELFF.

In this sample, this clonotype turned up a few times. The V call is TRBV4-3, the J call TRBJ2-7; maybe TRBD2 (6 bases). Trimming pared 1 base from V and 3 bases from J, leaving 13 bases between. Germline V gene data show CDR1 as LGHNA and CDR2 as YSLEER. This CDR3 has 15 amino acids. The CDR3: CASSQGISGYYEQYF. The CDR3 coding sequence is TGCGCCAGCAGCCAAGGTATTAGCGGATACTACGAGCAGTACTTC.

This clonotype turned up a few times. This chain joins TRBV6-5 and TRBJ2-5, with D maybe TRBD2 (5 bases). The CDR3 covers 13 residues. Trimming removed 11 bases at V and 1 base at J, with 14 bases between. The germline V gene encodes CDR1 MNHEY and CDR2 SVGAGI. The CDR3 nucleotides read TGTGCCGTCCGAGGGCAGGTCCAAGAGACCCAGTACTTC. It specifies CAVRGQVQETQYF.

The V call is TRBV13, the J call TRBJ2-7, with TRBD2 matching 10 bases. This CDR3 has 16 residues. After removal of 2 bases from V and 6 bases from J, the junction contained 10 bases not matched to a gene. Looked up from germline, CDR1 is PRHDT and CDR2 is FYEKMQ (reference sequence). CDR3 sequence: CASSLILAGSYSEQYF. CDR3 nucleotides: TGTGCCAGCAGCTTAATACTAGCGGGAAGTTACTCCGAGCAGTACTTC.

The V gene is TRBV7-9, the J gene TRBJ2-3; D is possibly TRBD1 (7 bases). Germline assignment: CDR1 SEHNR and CDR2 FQNEAQ (reference sequence). With 5 bases removed from V and 4 bases from J, the gap between germline ends came to 16 bases. CDR3 length: 15 residues. CDR3 region: CASSPPDRDSDTQYF. CDR3 in DNA: TGTGCCAGCAGCCCCCCCGACAGGGACTCAGATACGCAGTATTTT. Full variable domain (missing parts from reference TRBV7-9 and TRBJ2-3): DTGVSQNPRHKITKRGQNVTFRCDPISEHNRLYWYRQTLGQGPEFLTYFQNEAQLEKSRLLSDRFSAERPKGSFSTLEIQRTEQGDSAMYLCASSPPDRDSDTQYFGPGTRLTVL.

In its sample, this clonotype was seen many times. The chain uses TRBV5-1 and TRBJ1-2, with D tentatively TRBD1 (5 bases). Trimming shortened V by 1 base and J by 5 bases, and 18 bases separated the two germline ends. This CDR3 contains 16 residues. The germline V gene encodes CDR1 SGHRS and CDR2 YFSETQ. The CDR3: CASSLQGPGLSYGYTF. The CDR3 nucleotides read TGCGCCAGCAGCTTGCAGGGACCAGGACTAAGTTATGGCTACACCTTC.

This clonotype was counted only a few times. The V call is TRBV7-9, the J call TRBJ2-7, with TRBD1 matching over 8 bases. V was pared by 5 bases and J by 2 bases, with 5 bases of the junction left unmatched. This CDR3 contains 14 residues. The germline V gene encodes CDR1 SEHNR and CDR2 FQNEAQ (reference sequence). CDR3 amino acids: CASSLLQGAYEQYF. The CDR3 nucleotides are TGTGCCAGCAGCCTCCTACAGGGGGCCTACGAGCAGTACTTC. The full variable domain, in which reference TRBV7-9 and TRBJ2-7 provide the parts outside the CDR3, is DTGVSQNPRHKITKRGQNVTFRCDPISEHNRLYWYRQTLGQGPEFLTYFQNEAQLEKSRLLSDRFSAERPKGSFSTLEIQRTEQGDSAMYLCASSLLQGAYEQYFGPGTRLTVT.

This chain connects TRBV20-1 to TRBJ2-3, with TRBD1 identical over 7 bases. V shed 3 bases and J 0 bases; nucleotides not matched to a gene: 3. From germline, CDR1 is DFQATT and CDR2 SNEGSKA (reference sequence). There are 14 residues in the CDR3. The CDR3 region is CSARGTVSTDTQYF. In DNA form, the CDR3 reads TGCAGTGCTAGGGGGACAGTCAGCACAGATACGCAGTATTTT.

This clonotype was recorded once. A much more abundant neighbour one base away suggests this may be a read error. CDR3 in amino acids: CANSSDPYTGELFF. The CDR3 bases are TGTGCCAACAGCTCTGACCCGTACACCGGGGAGCTGTTTTTT. The rearrangement links TRBV7-9 to TRBJ2-2; no definite D call. Germline V gene sequence: CDR1 SEHNR, CDR2 FQNEAQ (reference sequence). The CDR3 is made up of 14 amino acids.